Shown below are 4 T cell receptor beta chains from a single sample sequenced in a study of blood T cells in healthy people across ages. The second PCR ran about 6 to 12 cycles with a sample-barcoded 5' primer and J-beta primers. TCRdb re-derived calls from the 5' RACE reads in MiXCR, one entry per CDR3 protein. The table shows 850,000 or so distinct CDR3 sequences, with 29% occurring only once. The specimen sequenced was blood. The receptors here all came from a woman at least 80 years old in good health.

This clonotype has a count of ten or more. The chain combines TRBV11-2 with TRBJ1-2; TRBD1 matches 7 bases. Unmatched junction bases numbered 10, after V lost 2 bases and J lost 7 bases. CDR3 length: 15 amino acids. Per germline, CDR1 SGHAT and CDR2 FQNNGV. The CDR3 DNA sequence: TGTGCCAGCAGCTTAACTATCGACAGGGCCGCTGGCTACACCTTC. This codes for CASSLTIDRAAGYTF. Drawing the rest from reference TRBV11-2 and TRBJ1-2, the complete variable domain is EAGVAQSPRYKIIEKRQSVAFWCNPISGHATLYWYQQILGQGPKLLIQFQNNGVVDDSQLPKDRFSAERLKGVDSTLKIQPAKLEDSAVYLCASSLTIDRAAGYTFGSGTRLTVV.

CDR3 bases: TGTGCCAGCAACAACAGGGATGGGATCCACACTGAAGCTTTCTTT. It specifies CASNNRDGIHTEAFF. The chain recombines TRBV7-8 with TRBJ1-1, with TRBD1 as a possible D gene (6 bases). Trimming left V 7 bases short and J 3 bases short, with 18 bases between. CDR1 is SGHVS, CDR2 FQNEAQ, per germline. This CDR3 is built from 15 residues.

CDR3: CASSLVGRQLAADTQYF. CDR3 DNA sequence: TGTGCCAGCAGCTTAGTTGGGAGACAGCTAGCTGCAGATACGCAGTATTTT. This chain uses TRBV7-2 with TRBJ2-3; D may correspond to TRBD1 or TRBD2 (5 bases each). Between the trimmed V and J ends, which lost 1 base and 4 bases, there was a span of 18 bases. This CDR3 region has 17 residues. Looked up from germline, CDR1 is SGHTA and CDR2 is FQGNSA.

This clonotype was detected ten times or more. The chain employs TRBV24-1 and TRBJ2-7; 10 bases map to TRBD1. The CDR3 has 15 residues. The germline CDR1 and CDR2 sequences are KGHDR and SFDVKD. V was clipped by 6 bases and J by 2 bases; unmatched bases: 6. The CDR3 region is CATSRGQGFAYEQYF. The CDR3 bases are TGTGCCACCAGTCGGGGACAGGGGTTCGCCTACGAGCAGTACTTC.